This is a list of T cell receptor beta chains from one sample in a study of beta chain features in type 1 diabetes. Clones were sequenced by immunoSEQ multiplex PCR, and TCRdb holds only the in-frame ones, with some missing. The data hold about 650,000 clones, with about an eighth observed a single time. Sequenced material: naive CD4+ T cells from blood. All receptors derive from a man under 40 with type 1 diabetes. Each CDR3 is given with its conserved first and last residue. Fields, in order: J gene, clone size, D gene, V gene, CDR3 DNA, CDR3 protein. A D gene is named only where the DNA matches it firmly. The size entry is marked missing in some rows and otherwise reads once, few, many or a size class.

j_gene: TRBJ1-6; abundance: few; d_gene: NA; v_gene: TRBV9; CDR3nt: TGTGCCAGCAGCGATGGATCCAATAATTCACCCCTCCACTTT; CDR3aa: CASSDGSNNSPLHF
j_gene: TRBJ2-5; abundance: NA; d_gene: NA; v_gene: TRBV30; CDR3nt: TGTGCCTGGATTGGTTGGGGGCAAGAGACCCAGTACTTC; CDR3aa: CAWIGWGQETQYF
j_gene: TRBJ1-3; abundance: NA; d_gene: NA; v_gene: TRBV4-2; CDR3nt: TGTGCCAGCAGCCCAGCACGTATTTCTGGAAACACCATATATTTT; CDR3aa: CASSPARISGNTIYF
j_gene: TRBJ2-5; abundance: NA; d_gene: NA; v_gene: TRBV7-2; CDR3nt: TGTGCCAGCAGCCCTCGGTGGGGGGCCCAAGAGACCCAGTACTTC; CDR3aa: CASSPRWGAQETQYF
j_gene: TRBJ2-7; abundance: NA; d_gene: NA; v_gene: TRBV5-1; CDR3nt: TGCGCCAGCAGCCCCGCGGGGAACTACGAGCAGTACTTC; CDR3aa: CASSPAGNYEQYF
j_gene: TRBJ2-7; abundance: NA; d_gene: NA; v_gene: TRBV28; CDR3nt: TGTGCCAGCAGGGTGAACTACGAGCAGTACTTC; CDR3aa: CASRVNYEQYF
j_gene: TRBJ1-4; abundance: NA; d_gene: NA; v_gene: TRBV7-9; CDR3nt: TGCACTTCTGAGGGTGAAAAACTGTTTTTT; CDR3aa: CTSEGEKLFF
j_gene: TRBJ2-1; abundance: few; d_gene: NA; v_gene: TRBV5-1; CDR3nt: TGCGCCAGCAGCTTATTGGGAAGGGTCGCTTACAATGAGCAGTTCTTC; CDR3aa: CASSLLGRVAYNEQFF
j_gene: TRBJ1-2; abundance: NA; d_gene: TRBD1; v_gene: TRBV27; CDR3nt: TGTGCCAGCAGTTTGCGATCGGACAGGGTGGGGTCCTATGGCTACACCTTC; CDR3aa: CASSLRSDRVGSYGYTF
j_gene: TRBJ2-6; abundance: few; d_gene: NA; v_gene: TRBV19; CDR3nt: TGTGCCAGTAGTATTTTGGGCTCTGGGGCCAACGTCCTGACTTTC; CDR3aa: CASSILGSGANVLTF
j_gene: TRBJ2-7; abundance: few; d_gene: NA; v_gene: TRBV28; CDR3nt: TGTGCCAGCAATCGAGACAGGAATTCCTACGAGCAGTACTTC; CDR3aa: CASNRDRNSYEQYF
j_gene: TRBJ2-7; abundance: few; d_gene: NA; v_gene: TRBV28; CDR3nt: TGTGCCTGTGGGGGGTACGAGCAGTACTTC; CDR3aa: CACGGYEQYF
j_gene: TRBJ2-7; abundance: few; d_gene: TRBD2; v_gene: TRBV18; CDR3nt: TGTGCCAGCTCACCACCGGGGGGGAGCGCCCGCATGTCCTACGAGCAGTACTTC; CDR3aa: CASSPPGGSARMSYEQYF
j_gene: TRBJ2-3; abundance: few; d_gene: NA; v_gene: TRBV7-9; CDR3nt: TGTGCCAGCAGCCAGACAGTGGAGTTGTATTTT; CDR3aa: CASSQTVELYF
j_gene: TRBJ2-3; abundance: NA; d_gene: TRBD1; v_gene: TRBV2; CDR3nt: TGTGCCAGCGCCCCCCCGGGACAGGGGTTGCACACAGATACGCAGTATTTT; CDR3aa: CASAPPGQGLHTDTQYF
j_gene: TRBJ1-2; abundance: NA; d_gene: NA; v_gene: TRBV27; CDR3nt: TGTGCCAGCAGTCCCCGTGGGAACTATGGCTACACCTTC; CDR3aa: CASSPRGNYGYTF
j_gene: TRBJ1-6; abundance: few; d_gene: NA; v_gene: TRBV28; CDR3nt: TGTGCCAGCAGTTTAATTGGGGATTCACCCCTCCACTTT; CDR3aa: CASSLIGDSPLHF
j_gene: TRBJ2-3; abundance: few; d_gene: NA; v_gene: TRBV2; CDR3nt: TGTGCCAGCGCGGCCACAGATACGCAGTATTTT; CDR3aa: CASAATDTQYF
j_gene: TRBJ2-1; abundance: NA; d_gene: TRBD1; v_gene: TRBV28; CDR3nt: TGTGCCAGCAGAACTACGACAGGGCTCGAGCAGTTCTTC; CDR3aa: CASRTTTGLEQFF
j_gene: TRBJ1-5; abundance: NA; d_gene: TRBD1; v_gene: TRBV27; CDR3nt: TGTGCCAGCAGTTATGGGACAGGGAGGGCTCAGCCCCAGCATTTT; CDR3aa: CASSYGTGRAQPQHF
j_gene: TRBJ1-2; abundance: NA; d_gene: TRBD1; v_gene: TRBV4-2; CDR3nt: TGTGCCAGCAGCCAAGTAGACAGGGGGGACTATGGCTACACCTTC; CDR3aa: CASSQVDRGDYGYTF
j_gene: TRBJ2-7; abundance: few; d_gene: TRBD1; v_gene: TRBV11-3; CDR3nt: TGTGCCAGCAGCTTAGAACAGGGGCCCGTCGAGCAGTACTTC; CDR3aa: CASSLEQGPVEQYF
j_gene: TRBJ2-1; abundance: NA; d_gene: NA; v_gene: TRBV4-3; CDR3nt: TGCGCCAGCAGCCAAGGCCAGGAAGTGTACGAGCAGTTCTTC; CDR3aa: CASSQGQEVYEQFF
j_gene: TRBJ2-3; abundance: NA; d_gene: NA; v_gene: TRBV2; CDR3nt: TGTGCCAGCCGGACCTTATGGGCTTCCACAGATACGCAGTATTTT; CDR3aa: CASRTLWASTDTQYF
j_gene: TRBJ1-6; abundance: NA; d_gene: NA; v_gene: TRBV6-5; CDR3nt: TGTGCCAGCAGTTACGGAGGACACTATAATTCACCCCTCCACTTT; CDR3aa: CASSYGGHYNSPLHF
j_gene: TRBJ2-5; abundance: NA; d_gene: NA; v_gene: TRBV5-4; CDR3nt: TGTGCCAGCAGCCTCCGAACGGGGTCGGGAGAGACCCAGTACTTC; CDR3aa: CASSLRTGSGETQYF
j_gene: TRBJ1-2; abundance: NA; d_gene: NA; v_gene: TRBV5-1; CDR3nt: TGCGCCAGCAGCCCCGGACTGAACTATGGCTACACCTTC; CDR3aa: CASSPGLNYGYTF
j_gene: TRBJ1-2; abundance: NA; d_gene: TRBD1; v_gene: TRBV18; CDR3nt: TGTGCCAGCTCACCGACAGGGCCCTTTGACTATGGCTACACCTTC; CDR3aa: CASSPTGPFDYGYTF
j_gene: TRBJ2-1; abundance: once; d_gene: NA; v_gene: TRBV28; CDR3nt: TGTGCCAGCAGTTTAGTCCTCAATGAGCAGTTCTTC; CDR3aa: CASSLVLNEQFF
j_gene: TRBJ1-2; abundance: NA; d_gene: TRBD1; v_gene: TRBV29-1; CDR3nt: TGCAGCGCCGGTCGACAGGGTACTAACTATGGCTACACCTTC; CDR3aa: CSAGRQGTNYGYTF
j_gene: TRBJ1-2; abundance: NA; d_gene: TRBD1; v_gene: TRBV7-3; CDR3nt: TGTGCCAGCAGCTTACCGGGACAGGGGGTCTATGGCTACACCTTC; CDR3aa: CASSLPGQGVYGYTF
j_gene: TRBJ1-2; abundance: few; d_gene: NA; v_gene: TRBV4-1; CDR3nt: TGCGCCAGCAGCCAAGTAGACTATGGCTACACCTTC; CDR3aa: CASSQVDYGYTF
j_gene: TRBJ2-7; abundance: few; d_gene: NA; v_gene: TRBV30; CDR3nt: TGTGCGGGGGGACTCGCCTACGAGCAGTACTTC; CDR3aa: CAGGLAYEQYF
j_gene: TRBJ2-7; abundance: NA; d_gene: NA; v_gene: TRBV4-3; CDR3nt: TGCGCCAGCAGCCAAAAGGGGGTCGCGGGGAACGAGCAGTACTTC; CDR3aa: CASSQKGVAGNEQYF
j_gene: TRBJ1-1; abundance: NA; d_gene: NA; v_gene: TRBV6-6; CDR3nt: TGTGCCAGCAGTTACGAAAGGGCTGAAGCTTTCTTT; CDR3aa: CASSYERAEAFF
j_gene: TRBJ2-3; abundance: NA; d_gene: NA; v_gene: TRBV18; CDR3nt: TGTGCCAGCTCGCCAGGAGGGAGTACAGATACGCAGTATTTT; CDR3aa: CASSPGGSTDTQYF
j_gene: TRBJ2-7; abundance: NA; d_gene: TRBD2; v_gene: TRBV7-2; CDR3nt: TGTGCCAGCAGGCCCGGGACTATTCCCCACGAGCAGTACTTC; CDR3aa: CASRPGTIPHEQYF
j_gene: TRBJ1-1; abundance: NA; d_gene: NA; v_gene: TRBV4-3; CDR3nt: TGCGCCAGCAGCCCTCCTGGAGGGATATACACTGAAGCTTTCTTT; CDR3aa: CASSPPGGIYTEAFF
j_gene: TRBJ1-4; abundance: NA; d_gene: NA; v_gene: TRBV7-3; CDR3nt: TGTGCCAGCAGCGGGAAGACAGCCACTAATGAAAAACTGTTTTTT; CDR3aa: CASSGKTATNEKLFF
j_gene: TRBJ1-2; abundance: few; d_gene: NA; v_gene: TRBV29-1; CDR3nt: TGCAGCGCCACGAAGCAGGGTAACTATGGCTACACCTTC; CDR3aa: CSATKQGNYGYTF
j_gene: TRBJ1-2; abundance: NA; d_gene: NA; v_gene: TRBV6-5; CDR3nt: TGTGCCAGCAGTTACATCAGCACAACCCGAAACTATGGCTACACCTTC; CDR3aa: CASSYISTTRNYGYTF